These T cell receptor beta chains were read from a single sample in a study of OX40 agonist ivuxolimab in advanced cancers. Assay: immunoSEQ multiplex PCR; the TCRdb copy retains only in-frame clones and omits some. Of 100,000 or so clones in the sample, about nine tenths were seen once. Sequencing was performed on CD4+ or CD8+ T cells sorted from blood, taken in a trial of the OX40 agonist ivuxolimab. All receptors come from an adult with an advanced solid tumor such as melanoma, head and neck, liver or kidney cancer. Each CDR3 is given without its conserved first and last residue. The order of the fields is J gene, V gene, CDR3 protein.

j_gene: TRBJ2-7
v_gene: TRBV10-1
CDR3aa: ASSPAASGDYEQY

j_gene: TRBJ2-3
v_gene: TRBV9
CDR3aa: ASSVAGAPSTDTQY

j_gene: TRBJ1-3
v_gene: TRBV2
CDR3aa: ASSGPVTKLAGNTIY

j_gene: TRBJ2-3
v_gene: TRBV28
CDR3aa: ASSLGGLAGGGWTDTQY

j_gene: TRBJ2-1
v_gene: TRBV7-2
CDR3aa: ASSPTGLAYEQF

j_gene: TRBJ2-3
v_gene: TRBV11-2
CDR3aa: ASSLTLGLAVTDTQY

j_gene: TRBJ1-2
v_gene: TRBV7-2
CDR3aa: ASSATGGRT

j_gene: TRBJ2-5
v_gene: TRBV28
CDR3aa: ASRRATETQY

j_gene: TRBJ2-7
v_gene: TRBV6-5
CDR3aa: ASSGTRSSYEQY

j_gene: TRBJ2-1
v_gene: TRBV27
CDR3aa: ASSLGGTPYNEQF

j_gene: TRBJ2-3
v_gene: TRBV5-4
CDR3aa: ASSLVADTQY

j_gene: TRBJ1-5
v_gene: TRBV10-3
CDR3aa: AISEEVLNQPQH

j_gene: TRBJ1-4
v_gene: TRBV2
CDR3aa: ASSERKGANEKLF

j_gene: TRBJ1-5
v_gene: TRBV30
CDR3aa: AWSGGDVNQPQH

j_gene: TRBJ2-1
v_gene: TRBV7-6
CDR3aa: ASSGGNYNEQF

j_gene: TRBJ2-1
v_gene: TRBV2
CDR3aa: ASSDPPSNEQF

j_gene: TRBJ2-5
v_gene: TRBV11-2
CDR3aa: ASSLVTGQQETQY

j_gene: TRBJ1-4
v_gene: TRBV6-5
CDR3aa: ASSYSTGGREKLF

j_gene: TRBJ2-1
v_gene: TRBV5-1
CDR3aa: ASRTSGGVRNEQF

j_gene: TRBJ1-1
v_gene: TRBV19
CDR3aa: ASRLGGADTEAF

j_gene: TRBJ2-3
v_gene: TRBV6-5
CDR3aa: ASSYGADTDTQY

j_gene: TRBJ2-5
v_gene: TRBV19
CDR3aa: ASSPLVLAETQY

j_gene: TRBJ2-3
v_gene: TRBV18
CDR3aa: ASSPDGPDTQY

j_gene: TRBJ1-3
v_gene: TRBV4-3
CDR3aa: ASSQLQGAMSGNTIY

j_gene: TRBJ2-6
v_gene: TRBV7-2
CDR3aa: ASSVNAGANVLT

j_gene: TRBJ1-2
v_gene: TRBV18
CDR3aa: ASSPGNYGYT

j_gene: TRBJ2-1
v_gene: TRBV4-2
CDR3aa: ASSRDLAGAYNEQF

j_gene: -
v_gene: TRBV18
CDR3aa: ASSTGTATYEQY

j_gene: TRBJ1-1
v_gene: TRBV28
CDR3aa: ATTFGNTEAF

j_gene: TRBJ1-3
v_gene: TRBV11-2
CDR3aa: ASSVGGHSGNTIY

j_gene: TRBJ1-4
v_gene: TRBV2
CDR3aa: ASSESPGGNEKLF

j_gene: TRBJ2-5
v_gene: TRBV18
CDR3aa: ASSPRGALYGETQY

j_gene: TRBJ2-5
v_gene: TRBV7-9
CDR3aa: ASSFRGFGETQY

j_gene: TRBJ2-6
v_gene: TRBV5-1
CDR3aa: ASSWDPGGSGANVLT

j_gene: TRBJ2-7
v_gene: TRBV11-2
CDR3aa: ASSLSRGAEYEQY

j_gene: TRBJ2-5
v_gene: TRBV25-1
CDR3aa: VSSDPTTPGYETQY

j_gene: TRBJ2-7
v_gene: TRBV19
CDR3aa: ASSIRSGQGAVEQY

j_gene: TRBJ2-7
v_gene: TRBV7-3
CDR3aa: ASSLGLGGEQY

j_gene: TRBJ1-5
v_gene: TRBV27
CDR3aa: ASRGAGSGNQPQH

j_gene: TRBJ2-5
v_gene: TRBV19
CDR3aa: ASSIANNGETQY

j_gene: TRBJ2-2
v_gene: TRBV9
CDR3aa: ASSALLAANTGELF

j_gene: TRBJ2-3
v_gene: TRBV7-2
CDR3aa: ASSPVGTSGDTQY